This T cell receptor beta chain was documented in a study of cytomegalovirus exposure and HLA in healthy donors. The CDR3 sequence is 14 residues long. Germline CDR1 reads SGHRS; CDR2 reads YFSETQ. V lost 0 bases to trimming and J lost 4 bases, with 10 bases between them. The PCR contained 60 Vbeta and 13 Jbeta primers. TCRdb's copy holds only in-frame clones and misses some; the assay was immunoSEQ multiplex PCR. The sample shows 140,000 or so clones, about 74% of them seen only once. Study-level findings and limits: An analysis done earlier found most TCR beta V segments productive about 90% or about 30% of the time.

About this clone itself: No antigen is known for it.

The chain links TRBV5-1 to TRBJ1-2, with D hard to call. The sequence came from a woman aged 40 to 50 in good health and CMV-seronegative. What was sequenced was PBMCs. The DNA for the CDR3 is TGCGCCAGCAGCTTGGCCGGAGAGACCTATGGCTACACCTTC. This sequence encodes CASSLAGETYGYTF.